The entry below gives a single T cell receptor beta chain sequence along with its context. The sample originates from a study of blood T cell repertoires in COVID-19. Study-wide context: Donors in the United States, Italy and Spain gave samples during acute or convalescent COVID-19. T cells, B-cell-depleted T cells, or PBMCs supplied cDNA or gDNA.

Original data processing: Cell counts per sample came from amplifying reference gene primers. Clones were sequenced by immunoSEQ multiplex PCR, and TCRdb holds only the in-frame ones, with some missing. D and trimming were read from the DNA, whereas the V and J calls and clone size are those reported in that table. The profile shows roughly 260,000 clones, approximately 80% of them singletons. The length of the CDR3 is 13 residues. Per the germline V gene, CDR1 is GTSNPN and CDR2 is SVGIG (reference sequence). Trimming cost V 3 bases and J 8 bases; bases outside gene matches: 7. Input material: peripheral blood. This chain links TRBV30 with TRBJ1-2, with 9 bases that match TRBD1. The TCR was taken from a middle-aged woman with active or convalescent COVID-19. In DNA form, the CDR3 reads TGTGCCTGGAGGGGGACAGGGAGGACGGGCTACACCTTC. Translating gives CAWRGTGRTGYTF.